Following are 7 T cell receptor beta chains from one sample sequenced in a study of blood T cell repertoires in COVID-19. The table came from immunoSEQ multiplex PCR; TCRdb's copy has only in-frame clones and leaves some out. The sample holds over 85,000 clones, 88% seen once. The sequenced material came from peripheral blood. These receptors came from an elderly woman with active COVID-19.

This chain uses TRBV28 with TRBJ1-5; the D gene is possibly TRBD1 (5 bases). V was cut by 3 bases and J by 2 bases, with 26 bases left in between. The CDR3 loop spans 20 amino acids. Per germline, CDR1 MDHEN and CDR2 SYDVKM. CDR3 sequence: CASSFIPGGRRDDRNQPQHF. The CDR3 DNA reads as TGTGCCAGCAGTTTTATCCCGGGGGGAAGACGGGACGACCGCAATCAGCCCCAGCATTTT. Using reference TRBV28 and TRBJ1-5 for the parts outside the CDR3, the full variable domain is DVKVTQSSRYLVKRTGEKVFLECVQDMDHENMFWYRQDPGLGLRLIYFSYDVKMKEKGDIPEGYSVSREKKERFSLILESASTNQTSMYLCASSFIPGGRRDDRNQPQHFGDGTRLSIL.

V usage is TRBV27 and J usage is TRBJ2-1, with 12 bases fitting TRBD2. Trimming took 5 bases from V and 0 from J; bases not matched to a gene: 14. The CDR3 extends over 20 amino acids. The germline CDR1 and CDR2 sequences are MNHEY and SMNVEV (reference sequence). The CDR3 region is CASSPGLAGIGLSSYNEQFF. DNA for the CDR3: TGTGCCAGCAGTCCAGGACTAGCGGGGATAGGTCTTAGCTCCTACAATGAGCAGTTCTTC.

Concerning this clone: Other DNA sequences of this sample code for an identical CDR3. This chain joins TRBV5-1 and TRBJ2-7; no clear D. Germline V gives CDR1 SGHRS, CDR2 YFSETQ. Trimming shortened V by 0 bases and J by 1 base, and 5 bases separated the two germline ends. CDR3 size: 13 residues. CDR3 protein: CASSLGSSYEQYF. In DNA form, the CDR3 reads TGCGCCAGCAGCTTGGGCAGTTCCTACGAGCAGTACTTC.

This chain joins TRBV7-2 and TRBJ1-6, with 7 bases lining up with TRBD1. Per germline, CDR1 SGHTA and CDR2 FQGNSA. This CDR3 spans 16 amino acids. V lost 3 bases and J lost 4; bases outside the gene matches: 6. CDR3 DNA: TGTGCCAGCAGCTTGACGGGACAGCCTTATAATTCACCCCTCCACTTT. Amino acids: CASSLTGQPYNSPLHF.

V usage is TRBV7-2 and J usage is TRBJ2-5; 7 bases align to TRBD1. After removal of 1 base from V and 2 bases from J, the junction contained 4 bases not matched to a gene. The CDR3 has 15 amino acids. The germline gives CDR1 SGHTA, CDR2 FQGNSA. CDR3: CASSLVPGQQETQYF. In DNA, the CDR3 is TGTGCCAGCAGCTTAGTCCCGGGACAGCAAGAGACCCAGTACTTC.

The chain's CDR3 is CASSQDQYRGNGYTF. The CDR3 DNA is TGCGCCAGCAGCCAAGATCAGTACAGGGGCAATGGCTACACCTTC. This chain uses TRBV4-1 with TRBJ1-2; 7 nucleotides align to TRBD1. V shed 0 bases and J 6 bases; nucleotides not matched to a gene: 7. Germline-derived CDR1 and CDR2 are MGHRA and YSYEKL. This CDR3 contains 15 residues.

CDR3 DNA: TGTGCCAGCAGCCAACAGGGGGCCCACAATGAGCAGTTCTTC. It encodes CASSQQGAHNEQFF. The chain has TRBV5-4 and TRBJ2-1; TRBD1 matches at 9 bases. There are 14 residues in the CDR3. The V gene end was trimmed by 4 bases and the J gene end by 5 bases; junction bases not matched to a gene: 4. Germline V gene data show CDR1 as SGHNT and CDR2 as YYREEE (reference sequence).